This TCR beta chain appears in the sequencing data of a study of post-analysis software for immune sequencing data (dated by TCRdb to the mid-2010s). At the level of the whole study: Recorded disease courses included relapsing-remitting, secondary progressive and progressive-relapsing multiple sclerosis, with some patients lacking subtype annotation. Patient repertoires were compared against roughly 12 previously published healthy control repertoires from donors aged about 6 to 27 years. A subset of samples was prepared in parallel using single-end sample barcoding, then pooled and co-amplified after Illumina adapter ligation. General findings and caveats noted by the study authors: The multiple sclerosis patient group was slightly younger than the control group. Compared with controls, multiple sclerosis patients had significantly lower normalized Chao1 diversity, a finding suggesting substantial peripheral T-cell clonal expansion. Significantly higher frequencies in patients than in controls were found for several TRBV segments, including TRBV5-6, TRBV5-1 and TRBV20-1. Direct clustering with F measure showed strong co-clustering of samples prepared in the same batch, prompting a batch-effect correction.

The library relied on PCR. This sample was sequenced with an Illumina HiSeq 2500. Unique molecular identifiers were incorporated into TCR beta cDNA libraries to reduce PCR and sequencing biases. Approximately 500,000 cDNA molecules were obtained per 1 to 10 million input T cells, so each molecule approximated one T cell. The same protocol used for the earlier healthy control dataset was applied to prepare and sequence the patient libraries. Within a given batch, samples were prepared together, multiplexed and sequenced on the same HiSeq lane. In the original analysis: MIGEC handled the raw barcoded reads, throwing out single-read molecular identifier groups before consensus assembly and CDR3 extraction. VDJtools was used for post-analysis of the clonotype tables, and diversity was normalized by down-sampling every dataset to the size of the smallest sample. Repertoire overlap clustering matched CDR3 amino acid but not nucleotide sequences to correct batch-related cross-sample contamination. TCRdb itself trimmed the public reads at Q25 with fastp, ran MiXCR and retained productive beta chains. Entries that share a CDR3 protein sequence are merged under the most common genes and DNA. For this entry, the V and J calls and clone size follow TCRdb and not the study's own pipeline. A total of almost 700,000 distinct CDR3 sequences appear in this sample, 59% of them only once. The top ten hold about 11% of the sample.

With regard to this clonotype: Its antigen remains unidentified. One base away there is no much larger clone; base qualities are not given.

Per the germline V gene, SGHAT is the CDR1 and FQNNGV is the CDR2. V lost 4 bases and J lost 7 bases; the stretch between them is 14 bases long. Inclusive of the bounding cysteine and phenylalanine, the CDR3 is 14 residues long. The DNA shown is the 42-base CDR3, in frame from base 1. To demonstrate the VDJtools post-analysis software, the study profiled TCR beta repertoires from the peripheral blood of around 13 young patients with multiple sclerosis. The multiple sclerosis patients were children and adolescents ranging in age from about 6 to 17 years. The chain was built from TRBV11-2 and TRBJ1-5; there is no confident call for the D gene. This TCR came from a girl between 2 and 10 years old with multiple sclerosis. The sequenced sample was blood. The DNA sequence is TGTGCCAGCAGCTACACCGGGCCTCGGCAGCCCCAGCATTTT. This is translated as CASSYTGPRQPQHF. The reference TRBV11-2 and TRBJ1-5 proteins fill in what lies around the CDR3, so the full variable domain reads EAGVAQSPRYKIIEKRQSVAFWCNPISGHATLYWYQQILGQGPKLLIQFQNNGVVDDSQLPKDRFSAERLKGVDSTLKIQPAKLEDSAVYLCASSYTGPRQPQHFGDGTRLSIL.